These T cell receptor beta chains were read from a single sample in a study of regulatory T cells in long-lasting Graves disease. TCRdb independently ran MiXCR on the multiplex PCR reads; one entry per CDR3 protein. The sample consists of 200,000 to 250,000 distinct CDR3 sequences, roughly a fifth of them appearing once. Sequencing used peripheral blood mononuclear cells (PBMCs), obtained at new diagnosis, from a patient treated with antithyroid drugs. The source is a female donor with Graves disease. Each CDR3 is given with its conserved first and last residue. A D gene is named only where the DNA matches it firmly. A row's size may be missing; if present it is once, few, many or a size class.

>.|many|TRBV19|TRBJ2-7
TGTGCCAGCAGTTCCCAGGGTATCGAGCAGTACTTC
CASSSQGIEQYF
>.|many|TRBV20-1|TRBJ2-1
TGCAGTGCTAGGGCCATAGGAGGATACAATGAGCAGTTCTTC
CSARAIGGYNEQFF
>.|few|TRBV19|TRBJ1-2
TGTGCCAGTAGTATGGACCGGCCTCTGGGTGGCTACACCTTC
CASSMDRPLGGYTF
>TRBD2|few|TRBV9|TRBJ2-3
TGTGCCAGCAGCGAAGGACTAGGGTCGGATACGCAGTATTTT
CASSEGLGSDTQYF
>.|many|TRBV7-2|TRBJ2-3
TGTGCCAGCAGCCAGCAGGGCTTCACAGATACGCAGTATTTT
CASSQQGFTDTQYF
>TRBD1|many|TRBV6-1|TRBJ1-1
TGTGCCAGCAGTCGACAGGGGGTTCGTGGGGCTGAAGCTTTCTTT
CASSRQGVRGAEAFF
>.|.|TRBV20-1|TRBJ2-5
TGCAGTGCTAGAGATTTGGACAGTGTTGGAGAGACCCAGTACTTC
CSARDLDSVGETQYF
>.|many|TRBV20-1|TRBJ2-2
TGCAGTGCTAGAGATCATCGAACCGGGGAGCTGTTTTTT
CSARDHRTGELFF
>TRBD1|.|TRBV4-1|TRBJ2-7
TGCGCCAGCAGCCAGACAGGACAGGGGGCCCACGAGCAGTACTTC
CASSQTGQGAHEQYF
>TRBD2|.|TRBV19|TRBJ2-1
TGTGCCAGTAGTTCACTAGCGGGGGGCTCGGGGAATGAGCAGTTCTTC
CASSSLAGGSGNEQFF
>.|many|TRBV7-8|TRBJ1-2
TGTGCCAGCAGCTTCGGAATTAACTATGGCTACACCTTC
CASSFGINYGYTF
>.|many|TRBV3-1|TRBJ1-6
TGTGCCAGCAGCCAAGGACGGTCCCCTTATAATTCACCCCTCCACTTT
CASSQGRSPYNSPLHF
>.|many|TRBV20-1|TRBJ1-1
TGCAGTGCTAGTGAAGGGCGGAATTGGGCAACGAACACTGAAGCTTTCTTT
CSASEGRNWATNTEAFF
>TRBD2|many|TRBV6-2/TRBV6-3|TRBJ2-1
TGTGCCAGCAGTTACTCGGGACTAGCGGGAGTTTACGATGAGCAGTTCTTC
CASSYSGLAGVYDEQFF
>TRBD2|few|TRBV18|TRBJ2-1
TGTGCCAGCTCACCTGGACTAGCGGGGAGGGATGAGCAGTTCTTC
CASSPGLAGRDEQFF
>.|many|TRBV9|TRBJ2-6
TGTGCCAGCAGTGCAGGACTATTCTCCTCTGGGGCCAACGTCCTGACTTTC
CASSAGLFSSGANVLTF
>.|many|TRBV7-2|TRBJ2-3
TGTGCCAGCAGCTTATTAGGGGGGGGGGGCACAGATACGCAGTATTTT
CASSLLGGGGTDTQYF
>TRBD2|.|TRBV29-1|TRBJ2-7
TGCAGCGTTGAGGAGGGGACTAGCGGGAGTTACGAGCAGTACTTC
CSVEEGTSGSYEQYF
>.|.|TRBV5-6|TRBJ2-7
TGTGCCAGCAGCTTGGGGGCGTGGAACGAGCAGTACTTC
CASSLGAWNEQYF
>TRBD2|many|TRBV6-1|TRBJ2-7
TGTGCCAGCCATTCCCTAGCGGGAGCCTACGAGCAGTACTTC
CASHSLAGAYEQYF
>.|many|TRBV28|TRBJ1-5
TGTGCCAGCAGTTTAAGGGGAAATAGCAATCAGCCCCAGCATTTT
CASSLRGNSNQPQHF
>TRBD2|many|TRBV7-2|TRBJ2-7
TGTGCCAGCAGCCCAGCCGGGACTAGCGGCTACGAGCAGTACTTC
CASSPAGTSGYEQYF